A selection of T cell receptor beta chains follows, all from one sample in a study of blood T cell repertoires in COVID-19. The data were produced by immunoSEQ multiplex PCR, yet TCRdb's version contains in-frame clones alone and is incomplete. This sample carries approximately 250,000 clones, more than 70% of them seen once, and the ten largest clones take 1% to 1.5%. The sample taken for sequencing was PBMCs or T cells enriched from blood (not recorded which). These receptors were obtained from a woman in her 40s with acute COVID-19. The CDR3 runs from the conserved cysteine through the conserved F or W. The D gene is left open where the match is weak. Clone size, where shown, is once, few, many, or a class for clones that have expanded.

V gene	D gene	J gene	clone size	CDR3 protein	CDR3 DNA
TRBV4-2	TRBD1	TRBJ1-2	NA	CASSPDREANYGYTF	TGTGCCAGCAGCCCGGACAGGGAGGCGAACTATGGCTACACCTTC
TRBV4-3	NA	TRBJ2-3	NA	CASSQDPREGTDTQYF	TGCGCCAGCAGCCAAGATCCGAGGGAGGGCACAGATACGCAGTATTTT
TRBV10-3	TRBD1	TRBJ1-2	few	CAISEPRGQSRLQGYTF	TGTGCCATCAGTGAGCCCAGGGGACAGTCTCGCCTTCAGGGCTACACCTTC
TRBV24-1	TRBD2	TRBJ2-1	once	CATSDLAASGRYNEQFF	TGTGCCACCAGTGATTTGGCTGCTAGCGGGAGGTACAATGAGCAGTTCTTC
TRBV14	TRBD1	TRBJ2-5	NA	CASSLRTGVGWTQYF	TGTGCCAGCAGCCTAAGGACAGGGGTTGGTTGGACCCAGTACTTC
TRBV7-2	TRBD1	TRBJ1-6	NA	CASSLGGGGGSPLHF	TGTGCCAGCAGCTTAGGAGGGGGCGGAGGTTCACCCCTCCACTTT
TRBV4-1	TRBD1	TRBJ1-6	NA	CASSQRQGLDSPLHF	TGCGCCAGCAGCCAAAGACAGGGGCTAGATTCACCCCTCCACTTT
TRBV5-1	TRBD2	TRBJ2-7	NA	CASSLSGLAGTYEQYF	TGCGCCAGCAGCTTGTCGGGGCTAGCGGGCACCTACGAGCAGTACTTC
TRBV4-1	NA	TRBJ1-2	NA	CASSQGGADSGPLNYGYTF	TGCGCCAGCAGCCAAGGTGGGGCTGACTCAGGGCCTCTCAACTATGGCTACACCTTC
TRBV9	TRBD2	TRBJ2-1	NA	CASSVEGLAGGVFF	TGTGCCAGCAGCGTAGAGGGACTAGCGGGAGGGGTATTCTTC
TRBV14	NA	TRBJ2-1	NA	CASSQDPSSSYNEQFF	TGTGCCAGCAGCCAAGACCCCTCGAGCTCCTACAATGAGCAGTTCTTC
TRBV7-8	TRBD2	TRBJ2-7	NA	CASSSRLAINEQYF	TGTGCCAGCAGCAGCCGACTAGCGATAAACGAGCAGTACTTC
TRBV18	TRBD1	TRBJ1-5	NA	CASSPLQMGTGSNQPQHF	TGTGCCAGCTCACCACTGCAAATGGGGACAGGGAGCAATCAGCCCCAGCATTTT
TRBV2	NA	TRBJ1-1	once	CASSEKPEAFF	TGTGCCAGCAGTGAAAAGCCAGAAGCTTTCTTT
TRBV9	NA	TRBJ1-4	NA	CASSVGATNEKLFF	TGTGCCAGCAGCGTAGGCGCAACTAATGAAAAACTGTTTTTT
TRBV4-3	NA	TRBJ1-1	NA	CASSQDFDRTTAFF	TGCGCCAGCAGCCAAGATTTTGACAGGACCACGGCTTTCTTT
TRBV24-1	NA	TRBJ2-2	NA	CATSDFSSAGELFF	TGTGCCACCAGTGATTTTTCTAGCGCCGGGGAGCTGTTTTTT
TRBV25-1	NA	TRBJ2-3	NA	CASSGLGTDTQYF	TGTGCCAGCAGTGGGCTAGGCACAGATACGCAGTATTTT
TRBV7-8	TRBD1	TRBJ2-7	NA	CASSQGQKIYEQYF	TGTGCCAGCAGCCAGGGACAGAAAATCTACGAGCAGTACTTC
TRBV4-2	NA	TRBJ2-7	NA	CASSQAGLGYEQYF	TGTGCCAGCAGCCAAGCGGGACTGGGCTACGAGCAGTACTTC
TRBV28	TRBD2	TRBJ2-1	NA	CASSLAGLAGGDLYNEQFF	TGTGCCAGCAGTTTAGCGGGACTAGCGGGAGGGGACCTCTACAATGAGCAGTTCTTC
TRBV7-9	TRBD2	TRBJ2-3	NA	CASSPGLAAGRTQYF	TGTGCCAGCAGCCCCGGACTAGCGGCCGGCCGTACGCAGTATTTT
TRBV2	TRBD1	TRBJ1-1	NA	CASSTQGAGTEAFF	TGTGCCAGCAGTACACAGGGGGCGGGGACTGAAGCTTTCTTT
TRBV28	TRBD1	TRBJ2-7	NA	CASSFGDRPYGQYF	TGTGCCAGCAGTTTTGGGGACAGGCCTTACGGGCAGTACTTC
TRBV6-5	NA	TRBJ1-1	NA	CASTWGTMNTEAFF	TGTGCCAGCACTTGGGGCACAATGAACACTGAAGCTTTCTTT
TRBV2	NA	TRBJ1-2	NA	CASRLPRDSFSVYTF	TGTGCCAGCCGCCTTCCGAGGGACTCGTTCTCCGTCTACACCTTC
TRBV6-1	TRBD2	TRBJ2-1	few	CASSEFSGTYNEQFF	TGTGCCAGCAGTGAATTTAGCGGGACCTACAATGAGCAGTTCTTC
TRBV27	NA	TRBJ1-4	few	CASSSRDTRINEKLFF	TGTGCCAGCAGCTCCCGGGACACCCGGATTAATGAAAAACTGTTTTTT
TRBV30	NA	TRBJ2-7	NA	CAWSVSGYEQYF	TGTGCCTGGAGTGTATCGGGCTACGAGCAGTACTTC
TRBV7-2	NA	TRBJ2-7	NA	CASSSGDDRVYEQYF	TGTGCCAGCAGCTCGGGGGACGACAGGGTCTACGAGCAGTACTTC
TRBV11-2	TRBD2	TRBJ2-2	few	CASSRTRGLAVNTGELFF	TGTGCCAGCAGCCGGACCCGCGGACTAGCGGTTAACACCGGGGAGCTGTTTTTT
TRBV27	NA	TRBJ1-2	NA	CASSLGGGNGYTF	TGTGCCAGCAGTTTAGGGGGAGGGAATGGCTACACCTTC
TRBV7-6	NA	TRBJ1-2	NA	CASSLVAGSYTF	TGTGCCAGCAGCTTAGTAGCCGGTAGCTACACCTTC
TRBV3-1/TRBV3-2	TRBD2	TRBJ2-3	NA	CASSQQGTKDTQYF	TGTGCCAGCAGCCAACAAGGGACTAAAGATACGCAGTATTTT
TRBV5-1	NA	TRBJ2-5	NA	CASSLRSGEETQYF	TGCGCCAGCAGCTTGCGTTCAGGGGAAGAGACCCAGTACTTC
TRBV6-9	TRBD1	TRBJ1-2	NA	CASSYGPPRQGENYGYTF	TGTGCCAGCAGTTACGGGCCCCCTCGACAGGGGGAAAACTATGGCTACACCTTC
TRBV11-2	TRBD1	TRBJ1-2	once	CASSPTGAGTGFWSGYTF	TGTGCCAGCAGCCCAACCGGGGCCGGGACAGGGTTCTGGAGTGGCTACACCTTC
TRBV7-2	NA	TRBJ1-1	NA	CASSGPPGSPNTEAFF	TGTGCCAGCAGCGGTCCACCGGGATCACCTAACACTGAAGCTTTCTTT
TRBV5-1	NA	TRBJ2-7	NA	CASSSRQAYEQYF	TGCGCCAGCAGCTCACGACAAGCCTACGAGCAGTACTTC